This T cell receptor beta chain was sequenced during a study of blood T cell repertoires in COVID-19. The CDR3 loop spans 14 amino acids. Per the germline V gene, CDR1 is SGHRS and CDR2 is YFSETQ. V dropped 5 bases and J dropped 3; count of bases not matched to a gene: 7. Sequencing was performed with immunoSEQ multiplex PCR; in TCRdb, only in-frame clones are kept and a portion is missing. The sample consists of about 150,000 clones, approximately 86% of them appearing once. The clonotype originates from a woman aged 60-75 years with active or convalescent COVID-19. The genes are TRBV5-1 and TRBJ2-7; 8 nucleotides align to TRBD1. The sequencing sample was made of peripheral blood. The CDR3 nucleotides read TGCGCCAGCAGGACGGACAGGGAGCGCTACGAGCAGTACTTC. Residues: CASRTDRERYEQYF.